This T cell receptor (beta chain) was profiled in a study of Ad26.COV2.S vaccination and SARS-CoV-2 variants. Turning to the study itself: Donor participated within the Ad26.COV2.S arm of the COV1001 trial. Whole-study results and caveats: Non-spike TCR breadth showed similarity between vaccine and placebo recipients. Reportedly, after vaccination the spike-specific CD8+ and CD4+ T cell responses displayed substantial breadth. Ad26.COV2.S recipients had broader spike-specific TCRs (P = 0.0014).

Clones were sequenced by immunoSEQ multiplex PCR, and TCRdb holds only the in-frame ones, with some missing. The sample has 350,000 to 400,000 clones; 70% to 90% are singletons. This CDR3 has 14 residues. Germline V CDR1 and CDR2: MNHGY, SAAAGT. Unmatched junction bases numbered 10, after V lost 8 bases and J lost 6 bases. The sample's treatment: some 20 received Ad26.COV2.S at low or high dose, single or two shots; about 5 received placebo; per-sample allocation not given. At day 63 after the first vaccine or placebo injection, samples were drawn. Remarks on this clone: Its cognate antigen is unknown.

The chain is built from TRBV6-8 and TRBJ1-5, with 7 positions matching TRBD1. The source material was peripheral blood, sampled in a trial of Ad26.COV2.S vaccine versus placebo. This receptor was identified in a person between 18 and 60 years old who received the Ad26.COV2.S COVID-19 vaccine or a placebo. CDR3 region: CASAPRGGSQPQHF. The DNA of the CDR3 is TGTGCCAGCGCCCCACGAGGGGGCTCTCAGCCCCAGCATTTT.